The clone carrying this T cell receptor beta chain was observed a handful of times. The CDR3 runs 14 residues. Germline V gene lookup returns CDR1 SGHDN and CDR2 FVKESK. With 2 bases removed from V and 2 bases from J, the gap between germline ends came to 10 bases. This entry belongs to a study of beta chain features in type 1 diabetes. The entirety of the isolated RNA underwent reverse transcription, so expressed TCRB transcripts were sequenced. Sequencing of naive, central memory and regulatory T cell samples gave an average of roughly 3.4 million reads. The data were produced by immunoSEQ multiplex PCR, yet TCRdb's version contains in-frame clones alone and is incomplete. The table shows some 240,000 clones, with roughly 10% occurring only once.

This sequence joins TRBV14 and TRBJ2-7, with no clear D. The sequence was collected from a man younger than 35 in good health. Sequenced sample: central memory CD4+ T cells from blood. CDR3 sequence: CASSQPQRTYEQYF. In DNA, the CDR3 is TGTGCCAGCAGCCAACCCCAGCGAACCTACGAGCAGTACTTC.